Shown below are 18 T cell receptor beta chains from a single sample sequenced in a study of T-cell reconstitution after alpha-beta-depleted transplantation in children. The authors prepared the TCRbeta library with unique molecular identifiers. TCRdb processed the PCR reads anew with MiXCR; each CDR3 protein has one entry. In the table there are around 440,000 distinct CDR3 sequences, roughly 17% of which are singletons. The sample here was PBMCs, mostly from graft donor cells, taken 360 days after TCRalphabeta/CD19-depleted stem cell transplant. These TCRs come from a boy in the first two years of life who had a stem cell transplant for Wiskott-Aldrich syndrome, so the T cells may come from the graft donor.

This clonotype appeared many times. The genes are TRBV12-3 or TRBV12-4 and TRBJ2-2, with D perhaps TRBD1 (6 bases). Trimming pared 6 bases from V and 0 bases from J, leaving 8 bases between. CDR3 length: 14 residues. Here the CDR3 reads CASRTGPNTGELFF. DNA of the CDR3: TGTGCCAGCAGGACAGGCCCGAACACCGGGGAGCTGTTTTTT.

This clonotype appeared a few times. The chain is built from TRBV24-1 and TRBJ2-1; D is undetermined. Germline CDR1 reads KGHDR; CDR2 reads SFDVKD. CDR3 size: 15 residues. Trimming shortened V by 3 bases and J by 0 bases, and 8 bases separated the two germline ends. Written as DNA, the CDR3 is TGTGCCACCAGTGATGACTTTTCCTCCTACAATGAGCAGTTCTTC. Its translation is CATSDDFSSYNEQFF.

The chain combines TRBV15 with TRBJ2-5; no definite D call. Germline V gives CDR1 LNHNV, CDR2 YYDKDF (reference sequence). The CDR3 is 13 residues long. V shed 0 bases and J shed 2 bases, with 4 bases lying between them. This chain's CDR3 is CATSRDVQETQYF. The CDR3 bases are TGTGCCACCAGCAGAGACGTACAAGAGACCCAGTACTTC.

Here the CDR3 DNA reads TGTGCCAGGGGACTAGCGGGGGGGCGGACCGGGGAGCTGTTTTTT. Amino acids: CARGLAGGRTGELFF. The rearrangement links TRBV30 to TRBJ2-2; the match to TRBD2 covers 16 bases. This CDR3 comprises 15 residues. Per germline, CDR1 GTSNPN and CDR2 SVGIG (reference sequence). With 8 bases clipped from V and 5 bases from J, the junction kept 5 bases outside the gene matches.

In its sample, this clonotype was seen a few times. This chain joins TRBV6-5 and TRBJ2-3; D not certain. Germline loops: CDR1 MNHEY, CDR2 SVGAGI. The CDR3 contains 16 residues. The germline V and J ends were trimmed by 0 bases and 1 base, with 11 bases remaining between them. CDR3 coding DNA: TGTGCCAGCAGTTACTCGATAACTGGGGGCACAGATACGCAGTATTTT. Protein product: CASSYSITGGTDTQYF.

This clonotype turned up a few times. V gene TRBV20-1 combines with J gene TRBJ2-5; 9 bases are shared with TRBD2. The CDR3 has 16 residues. Germline V gene data show CDR1 as DFQATT and CDR2 as SNEGSKA (reference sequence). V was pared by 0 bases and J by 6 bases, with 11 bases of the junction left unmatched. The CDR3 nucleotides are TGCAGTGCTAGAGATCTCGGCCCTAGCGGGGTAAAGACCCAGTACTTC. Protein product: CSARDLGPSGVKTQYF.

The chain couples TRBV9 to TRBJ2-1; a weak D match, TRBD2 (6 bases). The V gene's germline CDR1 is SGDLS and CDR2 YYNGEE. This CDR3 spans 16 amino acids. V gave up 4 bases and J gave up 0 bases, with 14 bases separating them. The CDR3 region is CASSPLAESSYNEQFF. In DNA, the CDR3 is TGTGCCAGCAGCCCCTTAGCGGAGAGCTCCTACAATGAGCAGTTCTTC.

The rearrangement joins TRBV3-1 to TRBJ2-5, with D possibly being TRBD1 (6 bases). Germline CDR1 LGHDT, CDR2 YNNKEL (reference sequence). The V gene lost 9 bases and the J gene lost 5 bases, with 16 bases spanning the gap. The CDR3 is 13 amino acids. The CDR3 region has the DNA TGTGCCAGAGGAAGGGGGAAACAGGAGACCCAGTACTTC. It yields the protein CARGRGKQETQYF.

V usage is TRBV7-2 and J usage is TRBJ2-1; TRBD2 agrees at 9 bases. CDR1 and CDR2 (germline): SGHTA, FQGNSA. There are 14 residues in the CDR3. V was clipped by 3 bases and J by 9 bases; unmatched bases: 6. CDR3 amino acids: CASSLERGAGEQFF. The CDR3 coding sequence is TGTGCCAGCAGCTTGGAGCGGGGGGCTGGTGAGCAGTTCTTC.

This clonotype was detected only a few times. The chain combines TRBV2 with TRBJ2-5, with a weak D call TRBD1 (6 bases). CDR3 length equals 13 residues. V was clipped by 8 bases and J by 4 bases, with 14 bases between them. The germline V gene has CDR1 SNHLY and CDR2 FYNNEI. CDR3 DNA sequence: TGTGCCAGCCACAGGGCAAGGAGAGAGACCCAGTACTTC. This translates into CASHRARRETQYF.

This clonotype was seen only a few times. This sequence joins TRBV20-1 and TRBJ2-2, with TRBD2 matching over 8 bases. Per germline, CDR1 DFQATT and CDR2 SNEGSKA (reference sequence). After removal of 6 bases from V and 6 bases from J, the junction contained 6 bases not matched to a gene. The CDR3 runs to 13 residues. CDR3 in amino acids: CSARTSIAGELFF. The CDR3 nucleotides are TGCAGTGCCCGGACTAGCATCGCCGGGGAGCTGTTTTTT.

The chain couples TRBV11-2 to TRBJ1-5; 8 nucleotides match TRBD1. After removal of 5 bases from V and 9 bases from J, the junction contained 9 bases not matched to a gene. CDR3 length: 14 amino acids. Per germline, CDR1 SGHAT and CDR2 FQNNGV. CDR3 bases: TGTGCCAGCAGCCACCGACAGGGGAAGGGGCCCCAGCATTTT. The encoded protein is CASSHRQGKGPQHF.

The CDR3 nucleotides are TGTGCCAGCAGCTTTGAGGGAACCGAGGGCTACACCTTC. Protein: CASSFEGTEGYTF. The V and J genes are TRBV7-9 and TRBJ1-2; no definite D call. Germline V CDR1 and CDR2: SEHNR, FQNEAQ (reference sequence). This CDR3 is 13 amino acids long. Trimming cost V 3 bases and J 8 bases, with 13 bases left between them.

The V and J genes are TRBV20-1 and TRBJ1-6; D is uncertain. Germline CDR1 reads DFQATT; CDR2 reads SNEGSKA (reference sequence). The CDR3 extends over 13 amino acids. Trimming took 0 bases from V and 7 from J, leaving 7 bases between them. The CDR3 loop is CSARETGNSPLHF. The CDR3 nucleotides are TGCAGTGCTAGAGAGACGGGGAATTCACCCCTCCACTTT.

This clonotype was recorded a few times. This rearrangement joins TRBV9 to TRBJ2-2; 7 bases align to TRBD2. The junction had 3 bases not matched to a gene; V was cut back by 3 bases and J by 10 bases. The V gene's germline CDR1 is SGDLS and CDR2 YYNGEE. This CDR3 is built from 12 residues. CDR3 in amino acids: CASSAAGLELFF. CDR3 DNA: TGTGCCAGCAGCGCAGCGGGATTGGAGCTGTTTTTT.

This clonotype has more than one count but fewer than ten. The rearrangement links TRBV12-3 or TRBV12-4 to TRBJ1-2; the match to TRBD1 covers 7 bases. Unmatched junction bases numbered 2, after V lost 3 bases and J lost 4 bases. This CDR3 region has 13 residues. In DNA form, the CDR3 reads TGTGCCAGCAGTTTTACAGGGGTCTATGGCTACACCTTC. It is translated as CASSFTGVYGYTF.

This clonotype turned up a few times. The V call is TRBV4-1, the J call TRBJ2-5, with D unresolved. Trimming cost V 0 bases and J 0 bases, with 14 bases left between them. Germline CDR1 reads MGHRA; CDR2 reads YSYEKL. The CDR3 sequence is 17 residues long. The CDR3 here is CASSQEWATQYQETQYF. In DNA form, the CDR3 reads TGCGCCAGCAGCCAAGAATGGGCGACACAGTACCAAGAGACCCAGTACTTC.

This clonotype was recorded a few times. This sequence joins TRBV12-3 or TRBV12-4 and TRBJ2-3; 8 bases align to TRBD2. V was clipped by 4 bases and J by 5 bases; unmatched bases: 8. The CDR3 consists of 15 residues. The CDR3 DNA reads TGTGCCAGCAGTTGGCGAGCGGGGGAGGTAGATACGCAGTATTTT. Its protein product is CASSWRAGEVDTQYF.